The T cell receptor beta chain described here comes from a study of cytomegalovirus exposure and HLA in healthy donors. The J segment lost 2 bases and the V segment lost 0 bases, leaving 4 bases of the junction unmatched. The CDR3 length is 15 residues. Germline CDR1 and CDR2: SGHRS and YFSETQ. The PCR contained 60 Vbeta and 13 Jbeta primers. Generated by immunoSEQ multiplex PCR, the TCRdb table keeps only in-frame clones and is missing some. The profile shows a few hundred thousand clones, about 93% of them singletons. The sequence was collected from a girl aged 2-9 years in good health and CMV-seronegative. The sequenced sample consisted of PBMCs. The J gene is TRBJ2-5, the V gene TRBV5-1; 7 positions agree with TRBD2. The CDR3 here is CASSLDLAVQETQYF. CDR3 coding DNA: TGCGCCAGCAGCTTGGACCTAGCGGTACAAGAGACCCAGTACTTC.